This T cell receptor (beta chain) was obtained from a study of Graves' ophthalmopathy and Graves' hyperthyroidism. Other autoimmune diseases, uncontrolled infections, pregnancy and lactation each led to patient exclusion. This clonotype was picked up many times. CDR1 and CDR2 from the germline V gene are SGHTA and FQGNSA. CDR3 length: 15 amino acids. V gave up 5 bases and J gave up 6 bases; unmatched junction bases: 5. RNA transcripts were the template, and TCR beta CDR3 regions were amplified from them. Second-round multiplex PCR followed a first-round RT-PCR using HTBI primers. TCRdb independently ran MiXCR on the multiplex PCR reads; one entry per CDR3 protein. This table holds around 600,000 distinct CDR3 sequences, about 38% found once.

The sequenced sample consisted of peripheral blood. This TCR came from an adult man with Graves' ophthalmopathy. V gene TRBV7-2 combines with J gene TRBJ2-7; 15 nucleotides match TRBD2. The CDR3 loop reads CASSAGTSGGLEQYF. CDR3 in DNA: TGTGCCAGCAGCGCCGGGACTAGCGGGGGGCTCGAGCAGTACTTC. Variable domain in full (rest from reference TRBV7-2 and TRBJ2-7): GAGVSQSPSNKVTEKGKDVELRCDPISGHTALYWYRQSLGQGLEFLIYFQGNSAPDKSGLPSDRFSAERTGGSVSTLTIQRTQQEDSAVYLCASSAGTSGGLEQYFGPGTRLTVT.